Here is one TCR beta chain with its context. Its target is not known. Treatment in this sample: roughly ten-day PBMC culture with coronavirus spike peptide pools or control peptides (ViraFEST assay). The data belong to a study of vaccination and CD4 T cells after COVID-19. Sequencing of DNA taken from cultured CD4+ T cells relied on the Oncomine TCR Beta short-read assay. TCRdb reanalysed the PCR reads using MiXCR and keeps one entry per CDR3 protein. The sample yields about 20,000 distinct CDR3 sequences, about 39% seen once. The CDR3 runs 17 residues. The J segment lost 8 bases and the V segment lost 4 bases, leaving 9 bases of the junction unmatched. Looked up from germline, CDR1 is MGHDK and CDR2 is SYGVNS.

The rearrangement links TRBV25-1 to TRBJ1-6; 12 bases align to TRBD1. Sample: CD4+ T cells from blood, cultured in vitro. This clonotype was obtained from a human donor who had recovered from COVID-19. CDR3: CASSALGQGAGDSPLHF. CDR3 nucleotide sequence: TGTGCCAGCAGTGCATTGGGACAGGGGGCAGGCGATTCACCCCTCCACTTT.